Below, 26 T cell receptor beta chains from the same sample are listed, as sequenced in a study of blood T cell repertoires in COVID-19. TCRdb's table, derived via immunoSEQ multiplex PCR, lists solely in-frame clones and lacks some. The data show roughly 400,000 clones, 85% to 90% seen once. Sample: PBMCs or T cells enriched from blood (not recorded which). The receptors shown here come from a man under 40 who had recovered from COVID-19.

This chain connects TRBV27 to TRBJ1-2; TRBD1 matches at 7 bases. The CDR3 length is 12 residues. Per germline, CDR1 MNHEY and CDR2 SMNVEV (reference sequence). Losses at the gene ends were 5 bases for V and 4 bases for J; bases not matched to a gene: 1. The CDR3 is CASSAGGYGYTF. The CDR3 nucleotides are TGTGCCAGCAGTGCAGGGGGCTATGGCTACACCTTC.

The chain links TRBV12-3 or TRBV12-4 to TRBJ1-2; 7 bases match TRBD1. The CDR3 covers 13 residues. J was trimmed by 7 bases and V by 6 bases; bases with no gene match: 8. In DNA, the CDR3 is TGTGCCAGCAGCCAGGGACAGTCTGGTGGCTACACCTTC. This encodes CASSQGQSGGYTF.

The V and J genes are TRBV10-3 and TRBJ2-1, with 8 positions matching TRBD2. V lost 6 bases to trimming and J lost 12 bases; unmatched junction nucleotides: 13. Per the germline V gene, CDR1 is ENHRY and CDR2 is SYGVKD. The CDR3 is 14 residues long. The CDR3, as DNA: TGTGCCATCAGAATAGCGGGGCCCCGGGTCGTGCAGTTCTTC. It specifies CAIRIAGPRVVQFF.

This clone was recorded once. The genes are TRBV19 and TRBJ2-3; 11 positions agree with TRBD2. The CDR3 extends over 15 amino acids. The V gene's germline CDR1 is LNHDA and CDR2 SQIVND (reference sequence). Trimming at V came to 10 bases and at J to 1 base, leaving 7 bases not matched to a gene. This CDR3 is CATRLAGMGTDTQYF. The DNA for the CDR3 is TGTGCCACCAGACTAGCGGGAATGGGCACAGATACGCAGTATTTT.

The chain couples TRBV9 to TRBJ2-1; 7 nucleotides match TRBD1. The CDR3 has 13 residues. In germline, CDR1 is SGDLS, CDR2 YYNGEE. The junction had 3 bases not matched to a gene; V was cut back by 3 bases and J by 6 bases. CDR3 in DNA: TGTGCCAGCAGCGGGGGACAGCTCAATGAGCAGTTCTTC. Translation gives CASSGGQLNEQFF.

This clone was seen a single time. This rearrangement joins TRBV6-5 to TRBJ1-1, with 8 bases that match TRBD1. The CDR3 is 15 residues long. Losses at the gene ends were 4 bases for V and 4 bases for J; bases not matched to a gene: 8. Germline CDR1 reads MNHEY; CDR2 reads SVGAGI. The chain's CDR3 is CASSWSGTGGTEAFF. In DNA form, the CDR3 reads TGTGCCAGCAGTTGGTCCGGGACAGGCGGCACTGAAGCTTTCTTT.

The chain recombines TRBV14 with TRBJ1-5; 9 nucleotides match TRBD1. Germline V CDR1 and CDR2: SGHDN, FVKESK. The CDR3 has 13 residues. The V gene end was trimmed by 5 bases and the J gene end by 11 bases; junction bases not matched to a gene: 7. This CDR3 reads CASSAGTGSAQHF. The DNA of the CDR3 is TGTGCCAGCAGCGCCGGGACAGGGTCGGCCCAGCATTTT.

The gene calls are TRBV2 and TRBJ1-6; TRBD1 might be the D (5 bases). V was trimmed by 5 bases and J by 1 base, leaving 18 bases between them. CDR1 and CDR2 from the germline V gene are SNHLY and FYNNEI. The CDR3 spans 18 residues. The CDR3 region has the DNA TGTGCCAGCAGTTTCCCGGCCTCGGGGGGTTCCTATAATTCACCCCTCCACTTT. Translation: CASSFPASGGSYNSPLHF.

The V gene is TRBV27, the J gene TRBJ2-1; 13 bases map to TRBD2. This CDR3 is built from 17 residues. V lost 10 bases, J lost 7 bases, and 16 bases stayed unmatched. Germline CDR1 MNHEY, CDR2 SMNVEV (reference sequence). This CDR3 is CAIRQGTSGRVGNEQFF. The CDR3 coding sequence is TGTGCCATCCGTCAGGGAACTAGCGGGAGGGTAGGGAATGAGCAGTTCTTC.

This clone was counted only a few times. This chain uses TRBV28 with TRBJ1-2, with D possibly TRBD1 on 5 matching bases. The length of the CDR3 is 14 residues. Germline CDR1 and CDR2: MDHEN and SYDVKM. With 2 bases removed from V and 7 bases from J, the gap between germline ends came to 14 bases. The DNA of the CDR3 is TGTGCCAGCAGTTTAGGTAGAGGACATTCTGGCTACACCTTC. It specifies CASSLGRGHSGYTF.

The rearrangement uses TRBV25-1 and TRBJ2-5; D is undetermined. Per germline, CDR1 MGHDK and CDR2 SYGVNS. CDR3 length: 11 residues. Trimming stripped 8 bases from V and 1 base from J, with 5 bases between. CDR3 sequence (DNA): TGTGCCAGCCGCAGCCAAGAGACCCAGTACTTC. It specifies CASRSQETQYF. The entire variable domain, with the rest obtained from reference TRBV25-1 and TRBJ2-5, is as follows: EADIYQTPRYLVIGTGKKITLECSQTMGHDKMYWYQQDPGMELHLIHYSYGVNSTEKGDLSSESTVSRIRTEHFPLTLESARPSHTSQYLCASRSQETQYFGPGTRLLVL.

This chain uses TRBV18 with TRBJ1-2, with 7 bases that match TRBD1. Losses at the gene ends were 3 bases for V and 3 bases for J; bases not matched to a gene: 1. CDR3 length: 13 residues. CDR1 and CDR2 (germline): KGHSH, LQKENI. The CDR3 DNA sequence: TGTGCCAGCTCACCCGGGACAGACTATGGCTACACCTTC. Protein product: CASSPGTDYGYTF.

This chain links TRBV6-2 or TRBV6-3 with TRBJ1-5; the D gene is possibly TRBD1 (5 bases). CDR1 and CDR2 (germline): MNHEY, SVGEGT. The CDR3 spans 18 residues. V was clipped by 0 bases and J by 5 bases, with 20 bases between them. The CDR3 DNA sequence: TGTGCCAGCAGTTACTCCCAAGGGGAAATGGATTCTTATCAGCCCCAGCATTTT. This codes for CASSYSQGEMDSYQPQHF.

As to this clone: One junction end does not reproduce the germline sequence, and a read error may be involved. This rearrangement joins TRBV10-3 to TRBJ2-6; TRBD2 matches at 9 bases. The germline gives CDR1 ENHRY, CDR2 SYGVKD. This CDR3 is built from 16 residues. The chain's CDR3 is CAISTIAGAGANILTF. CDR3 DNA: TGTGCCATCAGTACAATAGCGGGAGCTGGGGCCAACATCCTGACTTTC.

Regarding this clone: One end of the junction is discordant with germline, which a read error may explain. J is TRBJ1-5 and V is TRBV6-5, with unresolved D. The germline V gene encodes CDR1 MNHEY and CDR2 SVGAGI. The CDR3 spans 12 residues. The CDR3 is CASRNPGLVVDF. The CDR3 coding sequence is TGTGCCAGCAGAAATCCTGGACTGGTCGTGGATTTT.

The chain uses TRBV19 and TRBJ1-1; D possibly corresponds to TRBD1 (6 bases). This CDR3 has 16 amino acids. CDR1 LNHDA and CDR2 SQIVND come from the germline V gene (reference sequence). Trimming stripped 5 bases from V and 0 bases from J, with 16 bases between. CDR3 in amino acids: CASSLRPGALNTEAFF. The DNA for the CDR3 is TGTGCCAGTAGTCTCCGACCAGGGGCCTTGAACACTGAAGCTTTCTTT.

This clone was picked up a small number of times. CDR3 sequence (DNA): TGTGCCACCAGCACCAGACAGGGTGGGCACACTGAAGCTTTCTTT. It encodes CATSTRQGGHTEAFF. The chain recombines TRBV15 with TRBJ1-1; 7 nucleotides match TRBD1. J lost 3 bases, V lost 4 bases, and 8 bases had no gene match. Per germline, CDR1 LNHNV and CDR2 YYDKDF (reference sequence). This CDR3 has 15 amino acids.

The rearrangement links TRBV19 to TRBJ1-1; TRBD1 matches at 7 bases. With V trimmed by 4 bases and J by 1 base, 3 bases remained unmatched. CDR3 length: 14 amino acids. The V gene's germline CDR1 is LNHDA and CDR2 SQIVND (reference sequence). The CDR3 sequence: CASSTGQQNTEAFF. As DNA, the CDR3 is TGTGCCAGTAGTACGGGACAGCAGAACACTGAAGCTTTCTTT.

The chain uses TRBV3-1 (or the pseudogene TRBV3-2) and TRBJ1-1, with a possible D match to TRBD1 (5 bases). The CDR3 has 16 residues. Germline V gene data show CDR1 as LGHDT and CDR2 as YNNKEL (reference sequence). V lost 1 base and J lost 1, with 13 bases in between. CDR3 in amino acids: CASSQGRGTGNTEAFF. The CDR3 bases are TGTGCCAGCAGCCAAGGACGAGGAACAGGGAACACTGAAGCTTTCTTT.

This clone was detected only a few times. The chain uses TRBV29-1 and TRBJ1-1, with 7 bases matching TRBD1. The CDR3 loop spans 12 amino acids. Germline values: CDR1 SQVTM, CDR2 ANQGSEA. V was pared by 7 bases and J by 3 bases, with 5 bases of the junction left unmatched. The CDR3 sequence is CSGQQGDTEAFF. The DNA of the CDR3 is TGCAGCGGGCAGCAGGGGGACACTGAAGCTTTCTTT.

The chain uses TRBV7-2 and TRBJ2-1; TRBD2 matches 8 bases. CDR1 is SGHTA and CDR2 is FQGNSA in the germline V gene. This CDR3 is built from 16 residues. Losses at the gene ends were 3 bases for V and 4 bases for J; bases not matched to a gene: 8. CDR3 amino acids: CASSFGAGGRYNEQFF. The DNA of the CDR3 is TGTGCCAGCAGCTTTGGGGCGGGAGGAAGGTACAATGAGCAGTTCTTC. Full variable domain (remainder filled in from reference TRBV7-2 and TRBJ2-1): GAGVSQSPSNKVTEKGKDVELRCDPISGHTALYWYRQSLGQGLEFLIYFQGNSAPDKSGLPSDRFSAERTGGSVSTLTIQRTQQEDSAVYLCASSFGAGGRYNEQFFGPGTRLTVL.

Comment on this clone: In the same sample, other DNA sequences code for this CDR3. The CDR3 region is CASSTGGSGELFF. The CDR3 bases are TGTGCCAGTAGCACAGGGGGCTCCGGGGAGCTGTTTTTT. The chain joins TRBV19 to TRBJ2-2, with TRBD1 matching over 9 bases. Germline-derived CDR1 and CDR2 are LNHDA and SQIVND (reference sequence). The CDR3 is 13 amino acids. Trimming took 6 bases from V and 6 from J; bases not matched to a gene: 2.

The V call is TRBV28, the J call TRBJ1-2; 7 nucleotides align to TRBD1. Germline CDR1 and CDR2: MDHEN and SYDVKM. This CDR3 comprises 12 residues. Germline trimming cut 4 bases from V and 9 bases from J; bases unmatched to any gene: 5. The CDR3 coding sequence is TGTGCCAGCAGTTCTCAGACAGGGAGCTACACCTTC. Translating gives CASSSQTGSYTF.

In the case of this clone: Mismatch with germline at one junction end may stem from a read error. The gene calls are TRBV6-5 and TRBJ2-7; no clear D gene. The length of the CDR3 is 11 residues. In germline, CDR1 is MNHEY, CDR2 SVGAGI. CDR3 sequence (DNA): TGTGCCAGCAGTACGACACCTTCCGCCAACTTC. It specifies CASSTTPSANF.

This clone was counted a single time. This rearrangement joins TRBV27 to TRBJ2-1; 7 nucleotides align to TRBD2. Germline-derived CDR1 and CDR2 are MNHEY and SMNVEV (reference sequence). Trimming took 6 bases from V and 8 from J; bases not matched to a gene: 19. This CDR3 comprises 17 residues. The CDR3 DNA reads TGTGCCAGCAGCCTCTTCCAGCTAAGCGGGAATCCCGATGAGCAGTTCTTC. This encodes CASSLFQLSGNPDEQFF.

This clone was found once. V usage is TRBV7-9 and J usage is TRBJ2-6; D remains unclear. Germline V gives CDR1 SEHNR, CDR2 FQNEAQ (reference sequence). The V and J ends lost 3 bases and 1 base respectively, with 7 bases between them. This CDR3 comprises 15 residues. DNA of the CDR3: TGTGCCAGCAGCTTCCCTGAGTCTGGGGCCAACGTCCTGACTTTC. Protein: CASSFPESGANVLTF.